Listed below are T cell receptor beta chains from one sample, sequenced in a study of blood T cells in healthy people across ages. TCRdb passed the 5' RACE reads through MiXCR, listing each CDR3 protein once. Altogether about 1.8 million distinct CDR3 sequences are present, roughly 50% being singletons, with the ten largest covering over 2%. What was sequenced was blood. These receptors all come from a woman in her thirties or forties in good health. The CDR3 runs from the conserved cysteine through the conserved F or W. A D gene is named only where the DNA matches it firmly. The listing skips clone size in some rows; elsewhere it reads once, few, many or a size class.

j_call d_call clone_size v_call cdr3_aa cdr3_nt
TRBJ2-7 - few TRBV28 CASRQAGKSYEQYF TGTGCCAGCCGTCAGGCAGGGAAATCCTACGAGCAGTACTTC
TRBJ2-4 TRBD1 few TRBV20-1 CSATQQGIGKNIQYF TGCAGTGCTACCCAACAGGGGATAGGCAAAAACATTCAGTACTTC
TRBJ2-1 TRBD2 - TRBV4-3 CASSQDQSGGDSYNEQFF TGCGCCAGCAGCCAAGATCAGAGCGGGGGGGACTCCTACAATGAGCAGTTCTTC
TRBJ2-5 TRBD2 few TRBV6-5 CASTAFAGTKETQYF TGTGCCAGCACCGCCTTTGCGGGGACTAAAGAGACCCAGTACTTC
TRBJ2-7 TRBD1 many TRBV11-2 CASSLDRGGEQYF TGTGCCAGCAGCTTGGACAGGGGCGGCGAGCAGTACTTC
TRBJ1-4 - - TRBV4-3 CASSQAEKLFF TGCGCCAGCAGCCAAGCTGAAAAACTGTTTTTT
TRBJ1-2 TRBD1 - TRBV6-6 CASSYCREGACGYTF TGTGCCAGCAGTTACTGTCGAGAGGGGGCTTGTGGCTACACCTTC
TRBJ2-1 - - TRBV7-2 CASTRPGLDYNEQFF TGTGCCAGCACACGACCGGGACTTGACTACAATGAGCAGTTCTTC
TRBJ1-2 - - TRBV6-4 CASRERDRSRDGYTF TGTGCCAGCAGGGAGAGGGACCGCAGCCGTGATGGCTACACCTTC
TRBJ1-2 - - TRBV5-1 CASSPEGESYGCTF TGCGCCAGCAGCCCCGAGGGTGAATCCTATGGCTGCACCTTC
TRBJ2-3 - - TRBV6-2/TRBV6-3 CASRPGALGTDTQYF TGTGCCAGTAGGCCGGGAGCATTGGGAACAGATACGCAGTATTTT
TRBJ2-1 TRBD1 - TRBV7-2 CASSFRDRGLDEQFF TGCGCCAGCAGCTTCCGGGACAGGGGGCTGGATGAGCAGTTCTTC
TRBJ1-2 - - TRBV18 CASSPQDSSYGYTF TGTGCCAGCTCACCCCAGGACAGTTCCTATGGCTACACCTTC